A single sample gave rise to the 10 T cell receptor beta chains below, sequenced in a study of a mutant IDH1 vaccine in newly diagnosed glioma. What these receptors recognize is not known. The time point is: week 5, during vaccination. Vaccine doses each comprised 300 ug of mutant IDH1 20-mer peptide, with topical imiquimod. Using immunoSEQ multiplex PCR, the repertoire was profiled, and TCRdb retains in-frame clones only, with some absent. Among approximately 76,000 clones listed, 90% to 95% were seen once. The sample was PBMCs, taken from a glioma patient whose treatment included an IDH1 peptide vaccine. These receptors originate from a woman in her forties or fifties with glioma.

The chain carries TRBV19 and TRBJ2-5; 9 bases are a match to TRBD2. The J call is doubtful: the DNA matches TRBJ2-7 better. This CDR3 spans 14 amino acids. Per germline, CDR1 LNHDA and CDR2 SQIVND (reference sequence). In nucleotides, the CDR3 is TGTGCCAGTACCTCAGCGGGAGGAACCCGCGAGCAGTACTTC. The encoded protein is CASTSAGGTREQYF.

V usage is TRBV23-1 and J usage is TRBJ2-7, with a tentative D call TRBD2 (6 bases). TRBV23-1 is an ORF; its function is uncertain. Deletions cut 0 bases from V and 2 bases from J, with 14 bases between. This CDR3 region has 16 residues. The CDR3 DNA follows: TGCGCCAGCAGTCAATCGTCTAGAGCGGGCCCCTACGAGCAGTACTTC. Amino acid sequence: CASSQSSRAGPYEQYF.

The CDR3 is CASSFIETGSYEQYF. In DNA form, the CDR3 reads TGTGCCAGCAGCTTTATCGAGACGGGCTCCTACGAGCAGTACTTC. V is TRBV5-8 and J is TRBJ2-7; D gene uncertain. The V and J ends lost 2 bases and 0 bases respectively, with 12 bases between them. Germline loops: CDR1 SGHTS, CDR2 YDEGEE. CDR3 length equals 15 residues.

The chain has TRBV28 and TRBJ2-7, with a possible D match to TRBD1 (6 bases). Germline V lookup: CDR1 MDHEN, CDR2 SYDVKM. The V gene lost 6 bases and the J gene lost 5 bases, with 20 bases spanning the gap. The CDR3 has 15 residues. The CDR3 DNA reads as TGTGCCAGCAGCCCAACAACAGGGTGGAGGCACGAGCAGTACTTC. Translating it yields CASSPTTGWRHEQYF.

The rearrangement joins TRBV6-5 to TRBJ2-7; 10 nucleotides match TRBD1. The CDR3 contains 14 residues. CDR1 is MNHEY and CDR2 is SVGAGI in the germline V gene. Trimming removed 8 bases from V and 4 bases from J; junction bases left unmatched: 8. CDR3 residues: CASRSGQGVYEQYF. The CDR3 region has the DNA TGTGCCAGCCGGTCCGGACAGGGGGTATACGAGCAGTACTTC.

The chain carries TRBV12-5 and TRBJ1-1; 9 positions match TRBD1. V was clipped by 2 bases and J by 3 bases; unmatched bases: 10. Looked up from germline, CDR1 is LGHNT and CDR2 is FRNRAP. The CDR3 totals 17 residues. CDR3 coding DNA: TGTGCTAGTGGTTTGCCACAGGGACAGGGTGAGTACACTGAAGCTTTCTTT. Its translation is CASGLPQGQGEYTEAFF.

The V call is TRBV10-3, the J call TRBJ2-5, with D possibly being TRBD1 (5 bases). CDR1 is ENHRY and CDR2 is SYGVKD in the germline V gene. There are 12 residues in the CDR3. Trimming took 2 bases from V and 5 from J, leaving 6 bases between them. Written as DNA, the CDR3 is TGTGCCATCAGTGAGGACAGTGAGACCCAGTACTTC. Amino acid sequence: CAISEDSETQYF.

This clone appeared once. This chain joins TRBV5-1 and TRBJ1-4; no reliable D call. The CDR3 has 14 residues. Germline CDR1 SGHRS, CDR2 YFSETQ. The ends were cut back, 4 bases at V and 3 bases at J, with 10 bases in the middle. CDR3 sequence: CASSGGLPNEKLFF. In DNA form, the CDR3 reads TGCGCCAGCAGCGGCGGGCTCCCTAATGAAAAACTGTTTTTT.

The chain couples TRBV19 to TRBJ2-7; maybe TRBD2 (5 bases). The CDR3 runs 13 residues. Germline lookup yields CDR1 LNHDA and CDR2 SQIVND (reference sequence). Trimming removed 4 bases at V and 1 base at J, with 8 bases between. This CDR3 reads CASSRGPSYEQYF. CDR3 in DNA: TGTGCCAGTAGTAGAGGGCCTTCCTACGAGCAGTACTTC.

This rearrangement joins TRBV10-2 to TRBJ2-7; D is undetermined. Trimming took 3 bases from V and 3 from J, leaving 0 bases between them. The CDR3 extends over 10 amino acids. Germline CDR1 reads WSHSY; CDR2 reads SAAADI. The CDR3 loop is CASSDYEQYF. Written as DNA, the CDR3 is TGCGCCAGCAGTGACTACGAGCAGTACTTC.